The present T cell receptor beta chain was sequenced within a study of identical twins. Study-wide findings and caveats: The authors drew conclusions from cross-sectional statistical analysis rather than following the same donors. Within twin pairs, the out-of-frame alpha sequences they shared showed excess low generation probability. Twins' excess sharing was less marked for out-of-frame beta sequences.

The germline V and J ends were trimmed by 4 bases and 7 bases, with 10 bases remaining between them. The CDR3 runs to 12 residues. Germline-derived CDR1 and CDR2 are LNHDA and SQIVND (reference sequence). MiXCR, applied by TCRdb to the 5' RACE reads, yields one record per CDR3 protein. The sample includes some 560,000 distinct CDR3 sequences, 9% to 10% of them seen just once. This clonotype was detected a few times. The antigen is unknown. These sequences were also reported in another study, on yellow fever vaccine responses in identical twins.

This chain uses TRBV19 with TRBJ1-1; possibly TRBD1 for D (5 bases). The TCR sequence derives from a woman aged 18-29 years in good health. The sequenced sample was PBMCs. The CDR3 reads CASSTVGLEAFF. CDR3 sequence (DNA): TGTGCCAGTAGTACAGTGGGGCTTGAAGCTTTCTTT.